What follows are 4 T cell receptor beta chains derived from one specimen sequenced in a study of control samples from healthy donors and cancer patients. Method: immunoSEQ multiplex PCR; TCRdb's copy keeps in-frame clones and lacks some. The sample lists 150,000 or so clones; over 75% were seen once. The specimen sequenced was blood. These receptors all stem from a man aged 35 to 55 in good health.

The genes are TRBV6-1 and TRBJ1-2; D is unclear. CDR1 and CDR2 from the germline V gene are MNHNS and SASEGT. V was shortened by 0 bases and J by 4 bases, with 9 bases between the two germline ends. The CDR3 contains 14 residues. The CDR3 DNA reads TGTGCCAGCAGTGAAGCGCTGGTCGGCTATGGCTACACCTTC. The encoded protein is CASSEALVGYGYTF.

V is TRBV28 and J is TRBJ2-7; TRBD2 might be the D (7 bases). Germline values: CDR1 MDHEN, CDR2 SYDVKM. V was cut by 8 bases and J by 6 bases, with 17 bases left in between. The CDR3 runs 13 residues. The CDR3: CASESEGGGEQYF. CDR3 DNA: TGTGCCAGCGAGTCCGAAGGGGGGGGCGAGCAGTACTTC.

V usage is TRBV24-1 and J usage is TRBJ2-3, with D tentatively TRBD1 (6 bases). The germline V gene has CDR1 KGHDR and CDR2 SFDVKD. The CDR3 runs 15 residues. Between the trimmed V and J ends, which lost 7 bases and 0 bases, there was a span of 13 bases. The CDR3 DNA reads as TGTGCCACCAGCCCAGGGGCCCCTAGCACAGATACGCAGTATTTT. Translating gives CATSPGAPSTDTQYF.

The rearrangement links TRBV5-4 to TRBJ2-5; 8 bases align to TRBD2. Losses at the gene ends were 7 bases for V and 4 bases for J; bases not matched to a gene: 12. Germline values: CDR1 SGHNT, CDR2 YYREEE (reference sequence). This CDR3 is built from 15 residues. The DNA of the CDR3 is TGTGCCAGCCGCGAGACGGGGGGGGGCGGAGAGACCCAGTACTTC. Translated, it gives CASRETGGGGETQYF.